These T cell receptor beta chains were read from a single sample in a study of regulatory T cells in long-lasting Graves disease. Using its own MiXCR run on the multiplex PCR reads, TCRdb lists one record per CDR3 protein. The table includes around 480,000 distinct CDR3 sequences, 15% to 20% detected once. The sample was also linked to a second study, of T cells in Graves' hyperthyroidism and ophthalmopathy.

The specimen comprised peripheral blood mononuclear cells (PBMCs), sampled at new diagnosis, from a patient treated with antithyroid drugs. These receptors all come from a man aged 35 to 55 with Graves disease. CDR3s include the opening cysteine and the closing phenylalanine or tryptophan. A D gene is named only where the DNA matches it firmly. A row's size may be missing; if present it is once, few, many or a size class.

cdr3_length	d_call	clone_size	v_call	j_call	cdr3_nt	cdr3_aa
17	TRBD1	many	TRBV5-1	TRBJ1-1	TGCGCCAGCAGCTCGCTTCCGGGACAGGGGGCTGGTACTGAAGCTTTCTTT	CASSSLPGQGAGTEAFF
15	TRBD2	few	TRBV9	TRBJ2-1	TGTGCCAGCAGCAGCGGGATGAGCTCCTACAATGAGCAGTTCTTC	CASSSGMSSYNEQFF
17	-	many	TRBV15	TRBJ2-1	TGTGCCACCAGCAGAGAAATAGGGCGGGGCCCTTACAATGAGCAGTTCTTC	CATSREIGRGPYNEQFF
15	-	many	TRBV18	TRBJ1-2	TGTGCCAGCTCACCACGGGGCAGAGCTAACTATGGCTACACCTTC	CASSPRGRANYGYTF
14	-	few	TRBV5-1	TRBJ2-7	TGCGCCAGCAGCTCCTCCGGGGCGTCCTACGAGCAGTACTTC	CASSSSGASYEQYF
14	TRBD2	many	TRBV27	TRBJ2-5	TGTGCCAGCAGTTTTGGCGGGAGCGAAAAGACCCAGTACTTC	CASSFGGSEKTQYF
16	TRBD1	-	TRBV6-2/TRBV6-3	TRBJ1-1	TGTGCCAGCAGATCCGGGACAGGGAGGAGGAACACTGAAGCTTTCTTT	CASRSGTGRRNTEAFF
15	TRBD2	many	TRBV28	TRBJ2-7	TGTGCCAGCAGCCCGAGCGGGAGTGGGTCCTACGAGCAGTACTTC	CASSPSGSGSYEQYF
15	TRBD2	few	TRBV9	TRBJ2-1	TGTGCCAGCAGCGTAGACGGGAGGGCCAGTTTGGAGCAGTTCTTC	CASSVDGRASLEQFF
17	TRBD2	many	TRBV12-3/TRBV12-4	TRBJ2-7	TGTGCCAGCAGTTCAGTCGTGGGAGCGGGAAAGTCCTACGAGCAGTACTTC	CASSSVVGAGKSYEQYF
18	TRBD2	few	TRBV24-1	TRBJ2-2	TGTGCCACCAGTGATTTGCTCGGCGGGAGGGCCGGGGCCGGGGAGCTGTTTTTT	CATSDLLGGRAGAGELFF
14	-	-	TRBV24-1	TRBJ2-1	TGTGCCACCAGTCGCCTCGACAGTGACAATGAGCAGTTCTTC	CATSRLDSDNEQFF
12	-	many	TRBV28	TRBJ1-1	TGTGCCAGCAGTCGCGTGGACACTGAAGCTTTCTTT	CASSRVDTEAFF
15	-	many	TRBV28	TRBJ1-5	TGTGCCAGCAGTTTATACCAGTCTTTCAATCAGCCCCAGCATTTT	CASSLYQSFNQPQHF
15	TRBD2	-	TRBV7-2	TRBJ2-5	TGTGCCAGCAGCGCTCATAGCGGGACGGCGGGGACCCAGTACTTC	CASSAHSGTAGTQYF
14	-	many	TRBV15	TRBJ1-1	TGTGCCACCAGCAGAAGACAGGTGAACACTGAAGCTTTCTTT	CATSRRQVNTEAFF
16	TRBD1	-	TRBV5-1	TRBJ2-1	TGCGCCAGCAGCTTTGACCCCGGGACAGAATACAATGAGCAGTTCTTC	CASSFDPGTEYNEQFF